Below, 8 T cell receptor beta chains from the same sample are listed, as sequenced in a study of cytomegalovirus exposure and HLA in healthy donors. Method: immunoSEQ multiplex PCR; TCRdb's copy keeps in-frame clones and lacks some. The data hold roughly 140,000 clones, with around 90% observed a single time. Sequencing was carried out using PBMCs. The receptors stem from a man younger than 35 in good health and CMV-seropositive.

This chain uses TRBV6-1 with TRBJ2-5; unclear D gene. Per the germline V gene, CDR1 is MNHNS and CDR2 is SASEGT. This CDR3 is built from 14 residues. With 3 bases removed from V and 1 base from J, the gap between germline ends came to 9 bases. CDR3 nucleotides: TGTGCCAGCAGTGATTGGCAGTTCCAAGAGACCCAGTACTTC. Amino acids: CASSDWQFQETQYF.

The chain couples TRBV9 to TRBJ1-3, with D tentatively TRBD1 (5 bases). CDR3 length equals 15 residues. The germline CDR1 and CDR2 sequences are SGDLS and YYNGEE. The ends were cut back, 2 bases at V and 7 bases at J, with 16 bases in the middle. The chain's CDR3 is CASSVLGGSANTIYF. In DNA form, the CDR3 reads TGTGCCAGCAGCGTCTTGGGGGGATCGGCGAACACCATATATTTT.

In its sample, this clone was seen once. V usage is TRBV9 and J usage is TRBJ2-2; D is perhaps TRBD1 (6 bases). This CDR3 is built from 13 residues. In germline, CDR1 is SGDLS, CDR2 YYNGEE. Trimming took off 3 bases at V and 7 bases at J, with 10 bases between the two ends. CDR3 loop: CASSEWTDGELFF. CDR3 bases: TGTGCCAGCAGCGAATGGACAGACGGGGAGCTGTTTTTT.

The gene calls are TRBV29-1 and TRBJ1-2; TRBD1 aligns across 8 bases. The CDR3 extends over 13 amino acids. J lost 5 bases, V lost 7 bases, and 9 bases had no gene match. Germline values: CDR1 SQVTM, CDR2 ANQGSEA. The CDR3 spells CSGYQGAGYGYTF. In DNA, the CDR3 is TGCAGCGGTTATCAGGGGGCAGGTTATGGCTACACCTTC.

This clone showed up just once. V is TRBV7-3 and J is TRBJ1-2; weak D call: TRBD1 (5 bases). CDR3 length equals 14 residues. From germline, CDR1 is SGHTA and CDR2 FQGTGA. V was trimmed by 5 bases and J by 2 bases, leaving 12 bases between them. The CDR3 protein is CASSQSPGNYGYTF. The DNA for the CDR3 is TGTGCCAGCAGCCAAAGCCCAGGGAACTATGGCTACACCTTC. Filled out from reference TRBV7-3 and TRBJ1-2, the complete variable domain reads GAGVSQTPSNKVTEKGKYVELRCDPISGHTALYWYRQSLGQGPEFLIYFQGTGAADDSGLPNDRFFAVRPEGSVSTLKIQRTERGDSAVYLCASSQSPGNYGYTFGSGTRLTVV.

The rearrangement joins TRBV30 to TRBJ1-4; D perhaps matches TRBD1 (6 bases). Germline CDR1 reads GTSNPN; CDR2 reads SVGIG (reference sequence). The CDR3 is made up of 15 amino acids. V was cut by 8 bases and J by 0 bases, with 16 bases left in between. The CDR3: CAGYRTAATNEKLFF. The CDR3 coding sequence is TGTGCCGGATACCGGACAGCTGCAACTAATGAAAAACTGTTTTTT.

The CDR3 region is CASSTLAGLGETQYF. The CDR3 bases are TGCGCCAGCAGCACGTTGGCAGGGCTCGGGGAGACCCAGTACTTC. This chain links TRBV5-1 with TRBJ2-5; TRBD1 might be the D (5 bases). The CDR3 consists of 15 residues. Germline CDR1 and CDR2: SGHRS and YFSETQ. V was cut by 4 bases and J by 5 bases, with 18 bases left in between.

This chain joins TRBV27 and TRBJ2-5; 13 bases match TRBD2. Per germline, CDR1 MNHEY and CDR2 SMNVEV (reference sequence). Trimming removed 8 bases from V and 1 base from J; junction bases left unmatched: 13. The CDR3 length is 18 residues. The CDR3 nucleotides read TGTGCCAGCCCTGCCGGACTAGCGGGGGAGATACCCCAAGAGACCCAGTACTTC. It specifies CASPAGLAGEIPQETQYF.